The text below deals with one TCR beta chain. The antigen remains undetermined. Germline V gives CDR1 LNHNV, CDR2 YYDKDF (reference sequence). V gave up 0 bases and J gave up 4 bases, with 12 bases separating them. This CDR3 is 15 amino acids long. The data were taken from a study of CD8+ T cells in alopecia areata. Study-level background: Tofacitinib was taken orally by treated patients, and the dose was 5 to 10 mg twice daily. Scoring of treated patients' severity used the percentage of affected scalp area.

Stated treatment: oral pan-JAK inhibitor, 5-10 mg twice daily. RNA was extracted and reverse transcribed into cDNA as the sequencing template. Clones were sequenced by immunoSEQ multiplex PCR, and TCRdb holds only the in-frame ones, with some missing. This table holds roughly 190,000 clones, roughly 60% found once. Study-wide results and limits: Scalp repertoires also include resident alphabeta T cells from normal skin.

This chain uses TRBV15 with TRBJ2-5, with D maybe TRBD1 (6 bases). This sample comprised CD4+ T cells sorted from blood, obtained at week 24, from a patient treated with tofacitinib. This TCR came from a human donor with alopecia areata. The CDR3 sequence is CATSRDQGPRETQYF. For the CDR3, the DNA is TGTGCCACCAGCAGAGATCAGGGGCCCAGAGAGACCCAGTACTTC.